Each of the 4 T cell receptor beta chains below was sequenced from the same sample in a study of T cell repertoires in cytomegalovirus infection. TCRdb analysed the reads with MiXCR anew, one entry per CDR3 protein. The sample has fewer than 200,000 distinct CDR3 sequences, around 14% seen once. The specimen was PBMCs. Receptor source: a human donor in good health (CMV status not recorded). Some clones in this sample may be carry-over from other donors' samples.

This clonotype was seen ten or more times. The chain carries TRBV7-3 and TRBJ2-1; D is possibly TRBD2 (6 bases). CDR1 and CDR2 from the germline V gene are SGHTA and FQGTGA. This CDR3 comprises 11 residues. Trimming pared 6 bases from V and 8 bases from J, leaving 8 bases between. The CDR3 bases are TGTGCCAGCAGTTGGGGGGATGAGCAGTTCTTC. This codes for CASSWGDEQFF.

This clonotype has ten or more counts. The chain links TRBV7-2 to TRBJ2-1, with D possibly TRBD2 on 7 matching bases. Germline V lookup: CDR1 SGHTA, CDR2 FQGNSA. CDR3 length equals 15 residues. The germline V and J ends were trimmed by 8 bases and 0 bases, with 14 bases remaining between them. CDR3 region: CASGGGPSSYNEQFF. The DNA for the CDR3 is TGTGCCAGCGGGGGGGGGCCCAGCTCCTACAATGAGCAGTTCTTC. The full variable domain, rest sourced from reference TRBV7-2 and TRBJ2-1, is GAGVSQSPSNKVTEKGKDVELRCDPISGHTALYWYRQSLGQGLEFLIYFQGNSAPDKSGLPSDRFSAERTGGSVSTLTIQRTQQEDSAVYLCASGGGPSSYNEQFFGPGTRLTVL.

The chain couples TRBV5-6 to TRBJ1-6, with TRBD1 matching 9 bases. Losses at the gene ends were 0 bases for V and 12 bases for J; bases not matched to a gene: 4. This CDR3 region has 14 residues. Germline CDR1 is SGHDT and CDR2 is YYEEEE. Written as DNA, the CDR3 is TGTGCCAGCAGCTTGGGACAGGGGGACCGACCCCTCCACTTT. Translated, it gives CASSLGQGDRPLHF.

The chain is built from TRBV28 and TRBJ2-6; 9 nucleotides agree with TRBD1. Germline loops: CDR1 MDHEN, CDR2 SYDVKM. J was trimmed by 7 bases and V by 5 bases; bases with no gene match: 9. This CDR3 contains 16 residues. The CDR3 spells CASSPYYRGRANVLTF. Here the CDR3 DNA reads TGTGCCAGCAGTCCATACTACAGGGGGCGCGCCAACGTCCTGACTTTC.